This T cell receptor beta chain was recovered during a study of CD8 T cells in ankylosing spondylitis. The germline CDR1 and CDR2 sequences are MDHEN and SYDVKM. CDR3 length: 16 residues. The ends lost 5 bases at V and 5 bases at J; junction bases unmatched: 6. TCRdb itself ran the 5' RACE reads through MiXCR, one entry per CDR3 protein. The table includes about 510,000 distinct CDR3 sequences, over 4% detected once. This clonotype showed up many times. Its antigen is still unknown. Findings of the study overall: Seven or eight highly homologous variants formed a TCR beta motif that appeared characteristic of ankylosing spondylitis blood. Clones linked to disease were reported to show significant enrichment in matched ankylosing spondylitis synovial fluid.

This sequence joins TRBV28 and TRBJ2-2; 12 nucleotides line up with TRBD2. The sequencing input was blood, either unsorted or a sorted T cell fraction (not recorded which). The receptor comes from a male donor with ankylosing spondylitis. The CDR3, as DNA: TGTGCCAGCAGTAGGATACTAGCGGGAGGTACCGGGGAGCTGTTTTTT. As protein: CASSRILAGGTGELFF. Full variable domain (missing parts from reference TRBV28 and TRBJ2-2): DVKVTQSSRYLVKRTGEKVFLECVQDMDHENMFWYRQDPGLGLRLIYFSYDVKMKEKGDIPEGYSVSREKKERFSLILESASTNQTSMYLCASSRILAGGTGELFFGEGSRLTVL.